Shown below are 26 T cell receptor beta chains from a single sample sequenced in a study of siplizumab effects on memory and regulatory T cells. Using immunoSEQ multiplex PCR, the repertoire was profiled, and TCRdb retains in-frame clones only, with some absent. The table has tens of thousands of clones, about 90% seen once. The sequenced sample was CD8+ T cells sorted from blood. Receptor source: a human donor in good health.

The chain carries TRBV9 and TRBJ2-3; 8 bases align to TRBD2. This CDR3 is built from 13 residues. V gave up 5 bases and J gave up 9 bases; unmatched junction bases: 8. Germline CDR1 SGDLS, CDR2 YYNGEE. CDR3 region: CASSLAGGDTQYF. CDR3 DNA: TGTGCCAGCAGTCTGGCGGGAGGTGACACGCAGTATTTT.

V usage is TRBV27 and J usage is TRBJ1-5; TRBD1 is a possible D gene (6 bases). Deletions cut 5 bases from V and 3 bases from J, with 20 bases between. There are 17 residues in the CDR3. CDR1 and CDR2 from the germline V gene are MNHEY and SMNVEV (reference sequence). The CDR3 nucleotides are TGTGCCAGCAGTCCCACAGGGCTGGGAGTATACAATCAGCCCCAGCATTTT. Protein sequence: CASSPTGLGVYNQPQHF.

The chain combines TRBV6-5 with TRBJ2-2; no definite D call. Germline V gives CDR1 MNHEY, CDR2 SVGAGI. V gave up 2 bases and J gave up 4 bases, with 8 bases separating them. The CDR3 spans 14 residues. CDR3 sequence reads: CASSYAERTGELFF. CDR3 DNA: TGTGCCAGCAGTTACGCGGAACGCACCGGGGAGCTGTTTTTT.

The chain recombines TRBV30 with TRBJ2-2, with 8 bases identical to TRBD2. This CDR3 region has 15 residues. From germline, CDR1 is GTSNPN and CDR2 SVGIG (reference sequence). The V gene end was trimmed by 3 bases and the J gene end by 0 bases; junction bases not matched to a gene: 3. CDR3 sequence (DNA): TGTGCCTGGAGATATAGCGGGACGAACACCGGGGAGCTGTTTTTT. Its protein is CAWRYSGTNTGELFF. The entire variable domain, with the rest obtained from reference TRBV30 and TRBJ2-2, is as follows: SQTIHQWPATLVQPVGSPLSLECTVEGTSNPNLYWYRQAAGRGLQLLFYSVGIGQISSEVPQNLSASRPQDRQFILSSKKLLLSDSGFYLCAWRYSGTNTGELFFGEGSRLTVL.

This clone was recorded once. V usage is TRBV6-6 and J usage is TRBJ1-2; 7 bases map to TRBD1. Trimming took 2 bases from V and 5 from J; bases not matched to a gene: 11. Per the germline V gene, CDR1 is MNHNY and CDR2 is SVGAGI (reference sequence). This CDR3 is built from 16 residues. Here the CDR3 DNA reads TGTGCCAGCAGTTACCGATCCTGGACAGGACCGTATGGCTACACCTTC. Translating gives CASSYRSWTGPYGYTF.

The V and J genes are TRBV7-6 and TRBJ2-6, with D uncertain. The CDR3 spans 15 residues. Germline values: CDR1 SGHVS, CDR2 FNYEAQ. With 5 bases removed from V and 0 bases from J, the gap between germline ends came to 8 bases. The DNA of the CDR3 is TGTGCCAGCAGCGCACCGGACTCTGGGGCCAACGTCCTGACTTTC. Protein product: CASSAPDSGANVLTF. Using reference TRBV7-6 and TRBJ2-6 for the parts outside the CDR3, the full variable domain is GAGVSQSPRYKVTKRGQDVALRCDPISGHVSLYWYRQALGQGPEFLTYFNYEAQQDKSGLPNDRFSAERPEGSISTLTIQRTEQRDSAMYRCASSAPDSGANVLTFGAGSRLTVL.

The chain joins TRBV6-1 to TRBJ2-3; 10 bases agree with TRBD2. CDR3 length: 15 amino acids. Trimming removed 2 bases from V and 4 bases from J; junction bases left unmatched: 3. In germline, CDR1 is MNHNS, CDR2 SASEGT. As DNA, the CDR3 is TGTGCCAGCAGTGAATCGAGCGGGGGGGCAGATACGCAGTATTTT. Encoded protein: CASSESSGGADTQYF.

The chain recombines TRBV5-6 with TRBJ2-2, with a tentative D call TRBD2 (5 bases). Trimming removed 4 bases from V and 2 bases from J, with 15 bases in between. CDR1 is SGHDT, CDR2 YYEEEE, per germline. The CDR3 spans 16 residues. Here the CDR3 reads CASSPLGLANTGELFF. As DNA, the CDR3 is TGTGCCAGCAGCCCGCTCGGTCTAGCCAACACCGGGGAGCTGTTTTTT.

The chain is built from TRBV30 and TRBJ2-3, with 9 nucleotides matching TRBD2. The CDR3 has 16 residues. Germline V gene lookup returns CDR1 GTSNPN and CDR2 SVGIG (reference sequence). V shed 0 bases, J shed 0 bases, and the junction held 4 bases outside the gene matches. The CDR3 here is CAWSVLSGSSTDTQYF. In nucleotides, the CDR3 is TGTGCCTGGAGTGTACTTAGCGGGAGTAGCACAGATACGCAGTATTTT. Full variable domain (remainder filled in from reference TRBV30 and TRBJ2-3): SQTIHQWPATLVQPVGSPLSLECTVEGTSNPNLYWYRQAAGRGLQLLFYSVGIGQISSEVPQNLSASRPQDRQFILSSKKLLLSDSGFYLCAWSVLSGSSTDTQYFGPGTRLTVL.

The chain is built from TRBV19 and TRBJ2-3; a weak D match, TRBD2 (7 bases). This CDR3 spans 14 amino acids. V was shortened by 1 base and J by 4 bases, with 9 bases between the two germline ends. Germline-derived CDR1 and CDR2 are LNHDA and SQIVND (reference sequence). The CDR3 region is CASSIGGGPDTQYF. For the CDR3, the DNA is TGTGCCAGTAGTATAGGGGGGGGCCCAGATACGCAGTATTTT.

This chain links TRBV7-8 with TRBJ2-1, with 9 bases that match TRBD2. The V gene's germline CDR1 is SGHVS and CDR2 FQNEAQ. The CDR3 length is 17 residues. Trimming took 4 bases from V and 6 from J; bases not matched to a gene: 13. CDR3 sequence (DNA): TGTGCCAGCAGCTGGGACAGAGCGGGGGGTATCCTCAATGAGCAGTTCTTC. Translation: CASSWDRAGGILNEQFF. Full variable domain (missing parts from reference TRBV7-8 and TRBJ2-1): GAGVSQSPRYKVAKRGQDVALRCDPISGHVSLFWYQQALGQGPEFLTYFQNEAQLDKSGLPSDRFFAERPEGSVSTLKIQRTQQEDSAVYLCASSWDRAGGILNEQFFGPGTRLTVL.

This clone has only one observation. CDR3 nucleotide sequence: TGTGCCAGCAGCGGTAGGGCGGGAGGGACGGAGACCCAGTACTTC. Protein sequence: CASSGRAGGTETQYF. J is TRBJ2-5 and V is TRBV9, with TRBD2 identical over 9 bases. Trimming at V came to 3 bases and at J to 5 bases, leaving 8 bases not matched to a gene. Germline CDR1 and CDR2: SGDLS and YYNGEE. The CDR3 extends over 15 amino acids.

The chain employs TRBV19 and TRBJ2-7, with D unclear. The CDR3 runs 11 residues. The V gene's germline CDR1 is LNHDA and CDR2 SQIVND (reference sequence). Trimming stripped 5 bases from V and 6 bases from J, with 8 bases between. Here the CDR3 reads CASSGHGEQYF. For the CDR3, the DNA is TGTGCCAGTAGTGGTCACGGCGAGCAGTACTTC. Full variable domain (outside the CDR3, taken from reference TRBV19 and TRBJ2-7): DGGITQSPKYLFRKEGQNVTLSCEQNLNHDAMYWYRQDPGQGLRLIYYSQIVNDFQKGDIAEGYSVSREKKESFPLTVTSAQKNPTAFYLCASSGHGEQYFGPGTRLTVT.

CDR3 sequence reads: CASSKEGQGSVGHYEQYF. CDR3 coding DNA: TGTGCCAGCAGCAAAGAAGGACAGGGTTCGGTTGGTCATTACGAGCAGTACTTC. The genes are TRBV21-1 and TRBJ2-7; TRBD1 was called by the table and not checked on the DNA. TRBV21-1 is annotated as a pseudogene. The CDR3 loop spans 18 amino acids.

V gene TRBV6-1 combines with J gene TRBJ1-2; perhaps TRBD1 as D (5 bases). This CDR3 is built from 12 residues. Germline-derived CDR1 and CDR2 are MNHNS and SASEGT. V was clipped by 11 bases and J by 8 bases, with 18 bases between them. The CDR3 spells CAERDGAGGYTF. In DNA form, the CDR3 reads TGTGCCGAGCGGGACGGTGCCGGCGGCTACACCTTC.

The J gene is TRBJ2-1, the V gene TRBV4-1; perhaps TRBD1 as D (6 bases). CDR3 length equals 15 residues. V dropped 8 bases and J dropped 0 bases, with 14 bases sitting between them. CDR1 MGHRA and CDR2 YSYEKL come from the germline V gene. CDR3 DNA sequence: TGCGCCAGCCCCGTGGGGGCAAGCTCCTACAATGAGCAGTTCTTC. Encoded protein: CASPVGASSYNEQFF.

The V and J genes are TRBV6-5 and TRBJ2-7; 8 nucleotides align to TRBD1. Germline trimming cut 4 bases from V and 3 bases from J; bases unmatched to any gene: 8. CDR1 is MNHEY, CDR2 SVGAGI, per germline. This CDR3 comprises 15 residues. The CDR3 coding sequence is TGTGCCAGCAGTTCCGCGGACAGGGTCCGCTACGAGCAGTACTTC. Translating it yields CASSSADRVRYEQYF.

V usage is TRBV23-1 and J usage is TRBJ2-1, with 7 bases identical to TRBD2. TRBV23-1 qualifies as an ORF whose function is uncertain. The CDR3 sequence is 14 residues long. The V segment lost 8 bases and the J segment 3 bases; nucleotides outside the gene matches: 7. The CDR3 protein is CASPQRGYYNEQFF. In DNA form, the CDR3 reads TGCGCCAGCCCTCAGCGGGGTTACTACAATGAGCAGTTCTTC.

V and J are TRBV7-6 and TRBJ2-7; D remains unclear. Germline values: CDR1 SGHVS, CDR2 FNYEAQ. The ends were cut back, 0 bases at V and 0 bases at J, with 6 bases in the middle. The CDR3 has 14 amino acids. CDR3 region: CASSLAQFSYEQYF. For the CDR3, the DNA is TGTGCCAGCAGCTTAGCCCAGTTCTCCTACGAGCAGTACTTC.

The gene calls are TRBV6-4 and TRBJ1-2, with a tentative D call TRBD1 (5 bases). Trimming removed 2 bases at V and 3 bases at J, with 10 bases between. Looked up from germline, CDR1 is MRHNA and CDR2 is SNTAGT. The CDR3 length is 14 residues. The CDR3 loop is CASSDVGGDYGYTF. CDR3 in DNA: TGTGCCAGCAGTGACGTCGGGGGGGACTATGGCTACACCTTC.

The chain couples TRBV19 to TRBJ2-1, with TRBD2 matching 10 bases. This CDR3 has 16 amino acids. Germline V CDR1 and CDR2: LNHDA, SQIVND (reference sequence). Trimming removed 5 bases from V and 2 bases from J; junction bases left unmatched: 6. CDR3 sequence reads: CASSGGLAIPYNEQFF. The CDR3 bases are TGTGCCAGTAGTGGGGGACTAGCGATCCCCTACAATGAGCAGTTCTTC.

This chain links TRBV6-1 with TRBJ2-7; D is ambiguous. Trimming removed 5 bases from V and 5 bases from J, with 10 bases in between. This CDR3 has 12 residues. Germline assignment: CDR1 MNHNS and CDR2 SASEGT. Here the CDR3 DNA reads TGTGCCAGCAGTTATGTTGTCCACGAGCAGTACTTC. It is translated as CASSYVVHEQYF.

For this clone: Distinct nucleotide sequences in the sample also encode this CDR3. The chain recombines TRBV11-3 with TRBJ1-4; D might be TRBD1 (6 bases). The CDR3 loop spans 15 amino acids. The V and J ends lost 3 bases and 4 bases respectively, with 12 bases between them. CDR1 is SGHNT and CDR2 is YENEEA in the germline V gene. The CDR3 DNA follows: TGTGCCAGCAGCTTGGGCAAAGGGGGTAATGAAAAACTGTTTTTT. It translates to CASSLGKGGNEKLFF.

The chain is built from TRBV9 and TRBJ1-1, with a weak D call TRBD1 (5 bases). Trimming shortened V by 4 bases and J by 4 bases, and 14 bases separated the two germline ends. The germline gives CDR1 SGDLS, CDR2 YYNGEE. CDR3 length equals 14 residues. CDR3 sequence: CASSNTGGGTEAFF. The CDR3 DNA reads as TGTGCCAGCAGCAACACAGGAGGTGGCACTGAAGCTTTCTTT.

The chain recombines TRBV7-2 with TRBJ2-7, with 9 bases that match TRBD1. Germline loops: CDR1 SGHTA, CDR2 FQGNSA. The CDR3 has 14 residues. Unmatched junction bases numbered 5, after V lost 3 bases and J lost 5 bases. In nucleotides, the CDR3 is TGTGCCAGCAGCTTCTACAGGGGGCCCCACGAGCAGTACTTC. Translated: CASSFYRGPHEQYF.

This chain uses TRBV5-6 with TRBJ2-7; a weak D match, TRBD2 (6 bases). Deletions cut 5 bases from V and 3 bases from J, with 12 bases between. The germline V gene encodes CDR1 SGHDT and CDR2 YYEEEE. The CDR3 extends over 13 amino acids. The CDR3 DNA is TGTGCCAGCAGATCCGGGAGCTACTACGAGCAGTACTTC. This translates into CASRSGSYYEQYF. Looking up the rest from reference TRBV5-6 and TRBJ2-7 gives the full variable domain: DAGVTQSPTHLIKTRGQQVTLRCSPKSGHDTVSWYQQALGQGPQFIFQYYEEEERQRGNFPDRFSGHQFPNYSSELNVNALLLGDSALYLCASRSGSYYEQYFGPGTRLTVT.